Detailed here is one T cell receptor (beta chain). Its antigen is currently unknown. TCRdb fed the 5' RACE reads into MiXCR, producing one record per CDR3 protein. The data show 700,000 to 950,000 distinct CDR3 sequences, with 9% to 15% seen just once and 1.5% to 2% held by the top ten. These data belong to a study of identical twins. Study observations and caveats: Abundant cord blood beta clonotypes carried fewer insertions; memory repertoires showed none. The presence of invariant MAIT and iNKT cells could partly confound analyses of zero-insertion sequences.

Germline CDR1 reads SEHNR; CDR2 reads FQNEAQ (reference sequence). CDR3 size: 15 residues. With V trimmed by 2 bases and J by 4 bases, 7 bases remained unmatched. The sample was also linked to a second study, of yellow fever vaccine responses in identical twins.

The genes are TRBV7-9 and TRBJ1-1, with 7 bases aligning to TRBD1. The sequenced sample consisted of PBMCs. This TCR was sampled from a woman between 18 and 29 years old in good health. The CDR3 nucleotides read TGTGCCAGCAGCTTAAGGGATACAGGGGTCACTGAAGCTTTCTTT. As protein: CASSLRDTGVTEAFF.